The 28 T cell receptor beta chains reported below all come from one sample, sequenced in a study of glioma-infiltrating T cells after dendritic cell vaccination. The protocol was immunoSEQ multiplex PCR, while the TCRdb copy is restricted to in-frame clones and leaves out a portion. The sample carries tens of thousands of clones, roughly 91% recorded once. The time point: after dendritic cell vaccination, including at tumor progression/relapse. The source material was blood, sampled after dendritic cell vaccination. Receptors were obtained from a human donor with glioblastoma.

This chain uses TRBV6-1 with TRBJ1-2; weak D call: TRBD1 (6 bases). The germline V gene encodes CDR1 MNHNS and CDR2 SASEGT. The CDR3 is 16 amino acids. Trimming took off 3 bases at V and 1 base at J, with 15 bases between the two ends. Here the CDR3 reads CASSETGTGSNYGYTF. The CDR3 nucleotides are TGTGCCAGCAGTGAGACGGGTACAGGGAGTAACTATGGCTACACCTTC.

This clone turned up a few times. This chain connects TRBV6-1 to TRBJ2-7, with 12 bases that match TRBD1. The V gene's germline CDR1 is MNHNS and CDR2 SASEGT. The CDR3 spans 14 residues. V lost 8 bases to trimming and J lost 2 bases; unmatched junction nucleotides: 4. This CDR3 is CASCRDRGPYEQYF. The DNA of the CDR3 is TGTGCCAGCTGCCGGGACAGGGGGCCCTACGAGCAGTACTTC.

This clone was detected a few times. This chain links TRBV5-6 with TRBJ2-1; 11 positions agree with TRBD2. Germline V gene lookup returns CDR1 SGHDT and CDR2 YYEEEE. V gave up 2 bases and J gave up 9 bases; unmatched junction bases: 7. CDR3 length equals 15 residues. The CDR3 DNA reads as TGTGCCAGCAGCTTCGTGACTAGCGGGAAGGGTGAGCAGTTCTTC. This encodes CASSFVTSGKGEQFF.

CDR3 sequence reads: CASSQDRFSGNTIYF. CDR3 nucleotides: TGTGCCAGCAGCCAAGACAGATTCTCTGGAAACACCATATATTTT. The gene calls are TRBV14 and TRBJ1-3; D uncertain. CDR1 is SGHDN, CDR2 FVKESK, per germline. V was pared by 0 bases and J by 0 bases, with 6 bases between. The CDR3 length is 15 residues.

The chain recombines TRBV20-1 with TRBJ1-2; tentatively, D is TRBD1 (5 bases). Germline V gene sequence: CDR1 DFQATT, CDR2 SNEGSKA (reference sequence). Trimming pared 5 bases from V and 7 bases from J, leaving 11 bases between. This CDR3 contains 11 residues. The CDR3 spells CSAGGVGGYTF. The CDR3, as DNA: TGCAGTGCTGGGGGGGTGGGTGGCTACACCTTC.

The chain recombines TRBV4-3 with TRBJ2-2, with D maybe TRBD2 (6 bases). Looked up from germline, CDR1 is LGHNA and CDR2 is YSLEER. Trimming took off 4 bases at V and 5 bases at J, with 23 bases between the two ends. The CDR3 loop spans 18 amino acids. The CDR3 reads CASSPQAGGTGGTGELFF. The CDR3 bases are TGCGCCAGCAGCCCCCAGGCGGGCGGGACGGGTGGTACCGGGGAGCTGTTTTTT.

The CDR3 loop is CSANGGEAYEQYF. The CDR3 region has the DNA TGCAGCGCCAATGGGGGGGAAGCCTACGAGCAGTACTTC. The V and J genes are TRBV29-1 and TRBJ2-7, with 7 bases lining up with TRBD2. Germline lookup yields CDR1 SQVTM and CDR2 ANQGSEA. V was clipped by 7 bases and J by 2 bases; unmatched bases: 8. The CDR3 length is 13 residues.

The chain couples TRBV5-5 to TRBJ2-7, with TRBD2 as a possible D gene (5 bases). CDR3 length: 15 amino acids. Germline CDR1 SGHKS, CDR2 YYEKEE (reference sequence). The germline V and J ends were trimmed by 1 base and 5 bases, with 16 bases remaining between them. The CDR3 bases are TGTGCCAGCAGCTTGAGGACGGTCCCCGGGGACGAGCAGTACTTC. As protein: CASSLRTVPGDEQYF.

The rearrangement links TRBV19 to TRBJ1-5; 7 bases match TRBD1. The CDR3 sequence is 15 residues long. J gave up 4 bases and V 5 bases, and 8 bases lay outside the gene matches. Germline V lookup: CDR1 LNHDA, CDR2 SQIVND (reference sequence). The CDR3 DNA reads TGTGCCAGTAGTTCCGGGACAGTGTTTAATCAGCCCCAGCATTTT. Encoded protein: CASSSGTVFNQPQHF.

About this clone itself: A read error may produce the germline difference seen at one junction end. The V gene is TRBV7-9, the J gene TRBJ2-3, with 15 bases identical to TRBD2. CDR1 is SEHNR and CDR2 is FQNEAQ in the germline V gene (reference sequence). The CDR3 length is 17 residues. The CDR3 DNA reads TGTGCCAGCCGCTTGGGACTAGCGGGGGGACCACGAGATACGCAGTATTTT. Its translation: CASRLGLAGGPRDTQYF.

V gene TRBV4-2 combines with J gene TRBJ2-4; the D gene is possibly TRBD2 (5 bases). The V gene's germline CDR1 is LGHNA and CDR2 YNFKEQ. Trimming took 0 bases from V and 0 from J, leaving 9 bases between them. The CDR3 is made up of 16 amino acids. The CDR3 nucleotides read TGTGCCAGCAGCCAAGATTTAGGACTAGCCAAAAACATTCAGTACTTC. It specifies CASSQDLGLAKNIQYF.

CDR3 coding DNA: TGTGCCAGCAGCTTAGGGGCTGGTGACTACGAGCAGTACTTC. Translated: CASSLGAGDYEQYF. V and J are TRBV11-2 and TRBJ2-7, with unresolved D. The CDR3 spans 14 residues. Germline assignment: CDR1 SGHAT and CDR2 FQNNGV. V lost 1 base to trimming and J lost 3 bases, with 10 bases between them.

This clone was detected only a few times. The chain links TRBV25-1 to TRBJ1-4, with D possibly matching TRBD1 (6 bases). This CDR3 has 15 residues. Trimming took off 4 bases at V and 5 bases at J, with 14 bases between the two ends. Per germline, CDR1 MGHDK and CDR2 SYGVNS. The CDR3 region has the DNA TGTGCCAGCAGTGGGACAGACGTAGGGAATGAAAAACTGTTTTTT. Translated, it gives CASSGTDVGNEKLFF. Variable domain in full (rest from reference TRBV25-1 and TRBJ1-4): EADIYQTPRYLVIGTGKKITLECSQTMGHDKMYWYQQDPGMELHLIHYSYGVNSTEKGDLSSESTVSRIRTEHFPLTLESARPSHTSQYLCASSGTDVGNEKLFFGSGTQLSVL.

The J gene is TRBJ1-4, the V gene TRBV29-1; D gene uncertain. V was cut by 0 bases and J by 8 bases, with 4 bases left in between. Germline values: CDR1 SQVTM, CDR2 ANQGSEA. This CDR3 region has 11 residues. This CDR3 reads CSVEDLEKLFF. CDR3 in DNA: TGCAGCGTTGAAGATCTGGAAAAACTGTTTTTT.

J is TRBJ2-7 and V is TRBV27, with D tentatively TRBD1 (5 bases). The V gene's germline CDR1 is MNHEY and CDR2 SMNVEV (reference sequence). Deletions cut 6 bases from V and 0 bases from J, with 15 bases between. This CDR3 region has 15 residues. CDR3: CASRFLSGISYEQYF. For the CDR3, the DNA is TGTGCCAGCAGATTCCTCTCAGGGATCTCCTACGAGCAGTACTTC.

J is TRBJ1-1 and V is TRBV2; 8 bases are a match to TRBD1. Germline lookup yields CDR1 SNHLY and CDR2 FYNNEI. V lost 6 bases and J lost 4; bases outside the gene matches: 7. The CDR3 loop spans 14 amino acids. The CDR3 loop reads CASSDRGGGTEAFF. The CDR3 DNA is TGTGCCAGCAGCGACAGGGGAGGGGGCACTGAAGCTTTCTTT.

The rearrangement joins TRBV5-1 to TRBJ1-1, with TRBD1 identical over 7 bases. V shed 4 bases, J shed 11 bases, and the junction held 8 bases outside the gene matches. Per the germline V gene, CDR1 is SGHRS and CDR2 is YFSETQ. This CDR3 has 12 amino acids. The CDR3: CASSTMTGWAFF. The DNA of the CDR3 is TGCGCCAGCAGCACTATGACAGGGTGGGCTTTCTTT.

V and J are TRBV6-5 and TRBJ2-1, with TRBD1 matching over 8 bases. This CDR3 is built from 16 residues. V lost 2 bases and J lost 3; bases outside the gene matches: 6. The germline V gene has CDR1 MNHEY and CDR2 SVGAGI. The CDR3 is CASSYPSDRGYNEQFF. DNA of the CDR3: TGTGCCAGCAGTTACCCTTCAGACAGGGGCTACAATGAGCAGTTCTTC.

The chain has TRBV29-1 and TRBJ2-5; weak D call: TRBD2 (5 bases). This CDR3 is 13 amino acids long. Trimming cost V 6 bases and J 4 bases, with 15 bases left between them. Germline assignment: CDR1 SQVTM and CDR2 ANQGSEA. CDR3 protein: CSVHTRLRETQYF. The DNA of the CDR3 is TGCAGCGTCCACACTAGGCTCCGAGAGACCCAGTACTTC.

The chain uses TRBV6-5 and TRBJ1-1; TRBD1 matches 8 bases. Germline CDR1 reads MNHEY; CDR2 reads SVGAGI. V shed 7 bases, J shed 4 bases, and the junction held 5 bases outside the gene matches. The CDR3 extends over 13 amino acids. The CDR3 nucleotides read TGTGCCAGCAACCGACAGGGGAGCACTGAAGCTTTCTTT. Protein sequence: CASNRQGSTEAFF.

The CDR3 DNA reads TGTGCCAGCAGCTCTCTCGGGGGGCCTGTTCTAGAGACCCAGTACTTC. Translating it yields CASSSLGGPVLETQYF. The chain couples TRBV11-3 to TRBJ2-5; D may be TRBD2 (7 bases). The germline V and J ends were trimmed by 4 bases and 4 bases, with 19 bases remaining between them. Per the germline V gene, CDR1 is SGHNT and CDR2 is YENEEA. The CDR3 is 16 residues long.

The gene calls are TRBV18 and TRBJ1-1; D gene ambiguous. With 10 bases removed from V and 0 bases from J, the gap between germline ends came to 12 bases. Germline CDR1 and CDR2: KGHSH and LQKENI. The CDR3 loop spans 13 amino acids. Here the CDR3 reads CATLNTMNTEAFF. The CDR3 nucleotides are TGTGCCACCCTCAACACCATGAACACTGAAGCTTTCTTT.

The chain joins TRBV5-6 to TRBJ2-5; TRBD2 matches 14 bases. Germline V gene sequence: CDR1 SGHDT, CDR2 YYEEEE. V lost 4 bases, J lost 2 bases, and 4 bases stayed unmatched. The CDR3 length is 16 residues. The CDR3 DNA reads TGTGCCAGCAGCCCGACTAGCGGGAGGGTACAAGAGACCCAGTACTTC. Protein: CASSPTSGRVQETQYF.

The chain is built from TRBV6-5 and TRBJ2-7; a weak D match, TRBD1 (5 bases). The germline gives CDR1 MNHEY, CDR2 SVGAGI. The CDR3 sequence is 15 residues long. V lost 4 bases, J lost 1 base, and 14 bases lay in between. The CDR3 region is CASSSPGRTSYEQYF. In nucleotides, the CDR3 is TGTGCCAGCAGTTCCCCAGGGCGGACATCCTACGAGCAGTACTTC.

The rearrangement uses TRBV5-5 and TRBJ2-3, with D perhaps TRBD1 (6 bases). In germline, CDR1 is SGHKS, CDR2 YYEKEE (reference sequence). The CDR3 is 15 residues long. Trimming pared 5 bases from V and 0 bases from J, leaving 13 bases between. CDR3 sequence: CASRRGSPSTDTQYF. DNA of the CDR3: TGTGCCAGCAGAAGGGGGTCGCCTAGCACAGATACGCAGTATTTT.

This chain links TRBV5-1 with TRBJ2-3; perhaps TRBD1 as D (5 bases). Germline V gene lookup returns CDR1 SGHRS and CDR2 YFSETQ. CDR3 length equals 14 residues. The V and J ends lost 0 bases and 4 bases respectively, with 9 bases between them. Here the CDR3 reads CASSLEGQADTQYF. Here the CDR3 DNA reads TGCGCCAGCAGCTTGGAGGGGCAGGCAGATACGCAGTATTTT.

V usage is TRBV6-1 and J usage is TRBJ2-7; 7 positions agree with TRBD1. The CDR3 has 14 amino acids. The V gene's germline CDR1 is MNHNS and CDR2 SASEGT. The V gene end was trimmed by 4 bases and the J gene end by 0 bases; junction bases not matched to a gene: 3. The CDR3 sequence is CASSARGISYEQYF. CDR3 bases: TGTGCCAGCAGTGCCAGGGGGATCTCCTACGAGCAGTACTTC.

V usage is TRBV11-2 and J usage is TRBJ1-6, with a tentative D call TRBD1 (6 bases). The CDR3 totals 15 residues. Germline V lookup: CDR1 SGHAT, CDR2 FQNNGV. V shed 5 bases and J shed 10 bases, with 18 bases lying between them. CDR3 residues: CASSPRVGGGSPLHF. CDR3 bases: TGTGCCAGCAGCCCAAGGGTAGGGGGAGGGTCACCCCTCCACTTT.